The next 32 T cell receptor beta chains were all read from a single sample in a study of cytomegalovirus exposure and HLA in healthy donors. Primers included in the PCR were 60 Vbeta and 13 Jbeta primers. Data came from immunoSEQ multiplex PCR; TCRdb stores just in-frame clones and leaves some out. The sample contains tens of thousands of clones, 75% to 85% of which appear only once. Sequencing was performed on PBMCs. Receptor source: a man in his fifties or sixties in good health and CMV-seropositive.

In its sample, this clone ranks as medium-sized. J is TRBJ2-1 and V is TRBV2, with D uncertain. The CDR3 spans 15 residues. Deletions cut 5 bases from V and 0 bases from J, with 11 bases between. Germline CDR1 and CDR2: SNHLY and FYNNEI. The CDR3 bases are TGTGCCAGCAGTTATCCGGTGAGCTCCTACAATGAGCAGTTCTTC. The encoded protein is CASSYPVSSYNEQFF.

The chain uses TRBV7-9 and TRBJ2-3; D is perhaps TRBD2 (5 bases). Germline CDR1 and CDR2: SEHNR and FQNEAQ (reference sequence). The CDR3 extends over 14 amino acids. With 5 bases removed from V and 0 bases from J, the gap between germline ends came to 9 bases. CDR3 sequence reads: CASSPLESTDTQYF. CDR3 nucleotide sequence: TGTGCCAGCAGCCCACTAGAGAGCACAGATACGCAGTATTTT.

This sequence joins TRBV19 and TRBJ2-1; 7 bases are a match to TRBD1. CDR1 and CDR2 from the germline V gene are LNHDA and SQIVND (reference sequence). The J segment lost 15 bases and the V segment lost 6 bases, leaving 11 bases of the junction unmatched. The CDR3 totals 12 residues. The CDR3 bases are TGTGCCAGTAGCAGGGGGAAGGCAGGGACGTTCTTC. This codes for CASSRGKAGTFF.

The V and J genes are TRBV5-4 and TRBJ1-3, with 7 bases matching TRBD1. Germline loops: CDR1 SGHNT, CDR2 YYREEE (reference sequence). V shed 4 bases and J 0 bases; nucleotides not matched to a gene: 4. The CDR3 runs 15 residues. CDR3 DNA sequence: TGTGCCAGCAGCCGGGACAGTTACTCTGGAAACACCATATATTTT. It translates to CASSRDSYSGNTIYF.

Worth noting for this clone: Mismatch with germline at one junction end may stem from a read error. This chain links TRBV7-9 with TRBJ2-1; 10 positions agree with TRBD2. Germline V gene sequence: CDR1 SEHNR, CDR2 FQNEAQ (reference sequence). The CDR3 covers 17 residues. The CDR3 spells CSSSFNSPAGGPGEQFF. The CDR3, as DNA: TGTTCCAGCAGCTTTAACTCACCAGCGGGAGGGCCGGGTGAGCAGTTCTTC.

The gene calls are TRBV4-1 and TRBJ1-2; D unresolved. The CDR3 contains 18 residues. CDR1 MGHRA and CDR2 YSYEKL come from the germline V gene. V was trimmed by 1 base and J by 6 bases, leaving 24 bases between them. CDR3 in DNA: TGCGCCAGCAGCCAAGCCCTGAGCGGGTATTCGGGGTTTGATGGCTACACCTTC. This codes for CASSQALSGYSGFDGYTF.

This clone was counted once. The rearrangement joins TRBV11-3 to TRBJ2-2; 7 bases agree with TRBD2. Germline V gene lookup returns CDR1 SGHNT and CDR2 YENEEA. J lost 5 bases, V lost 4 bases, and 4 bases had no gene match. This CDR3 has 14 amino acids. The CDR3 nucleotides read TGTGCCAGCAGCTCCCGACTAGCTACCGGGGAGCTGTTTTTT. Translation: CASSSRLATGELFF.

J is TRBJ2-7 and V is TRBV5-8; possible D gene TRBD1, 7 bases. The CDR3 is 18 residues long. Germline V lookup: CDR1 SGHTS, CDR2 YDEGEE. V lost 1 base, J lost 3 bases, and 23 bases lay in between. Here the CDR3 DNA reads TGTGCCAGCAGCTTGTGGACCGGGACAGCCGTGGGAGGCTACGAGCAGTACTTC. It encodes CASSLWTGTAVGGYEQYF.

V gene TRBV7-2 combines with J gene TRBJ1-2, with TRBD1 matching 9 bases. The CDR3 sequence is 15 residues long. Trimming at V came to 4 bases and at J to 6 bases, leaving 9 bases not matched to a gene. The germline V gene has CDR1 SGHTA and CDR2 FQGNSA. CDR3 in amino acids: CASSSQGQGVDGYTF. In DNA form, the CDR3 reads TGTGCCAGCAGCTCCCAGGGACAGGGTGTAGATGGCTACACCTTC.

CDR3 region: CASSPGGTSGFYEQYF. CDR3 DNA sequence: TGTGCCAGCAGCCCCGGAGGGACTAGCGGCTTCTACGAGCAGTACTTC. The rearrangement joins TRBV5-4 to TRBJ2-7, with 11 bases matching TRBD2. In germline, CDR1 is SGHNT, CDR2 YYREEE (reference sequence). The V and J ends lost 4 bases and 3 bases, in that order; junction bases with no gene match: 9. The CDR3 contains 16 residues.

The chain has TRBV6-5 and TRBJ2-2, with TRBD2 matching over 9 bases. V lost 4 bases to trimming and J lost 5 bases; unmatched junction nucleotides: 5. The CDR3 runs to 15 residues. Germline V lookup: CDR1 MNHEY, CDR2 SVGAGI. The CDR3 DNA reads TGTGCCAGCAGTTCGAAGCGGGAGGATACCGGGGAGCTGTTTTTT. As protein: CASSSKREDTGELFF.

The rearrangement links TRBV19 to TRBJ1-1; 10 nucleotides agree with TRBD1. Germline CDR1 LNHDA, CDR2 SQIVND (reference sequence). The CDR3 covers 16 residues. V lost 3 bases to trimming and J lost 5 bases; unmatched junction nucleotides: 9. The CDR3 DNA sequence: TGTGCCAGTAGTATCCCGACAGGGGGCGCGTGGACTGAAGCTTTCTTT. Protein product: CASSIPTGGAWTEAFF.

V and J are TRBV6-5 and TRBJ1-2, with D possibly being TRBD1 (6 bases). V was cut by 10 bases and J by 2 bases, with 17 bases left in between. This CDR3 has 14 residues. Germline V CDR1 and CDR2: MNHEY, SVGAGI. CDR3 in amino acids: CATLTRTENYGYTF. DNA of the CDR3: TGTGCCACCTTGACCAGGACAGAAAACTATGGCTACACCTTC.

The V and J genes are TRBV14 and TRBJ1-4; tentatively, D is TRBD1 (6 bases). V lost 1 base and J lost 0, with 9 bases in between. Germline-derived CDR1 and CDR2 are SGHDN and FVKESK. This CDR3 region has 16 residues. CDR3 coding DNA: TGTGCCAGCAGCCAAGTACAGGGCGCAACTAATGAAAAACTGTTTTTT. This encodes CASSQVQGATNEKLFF.

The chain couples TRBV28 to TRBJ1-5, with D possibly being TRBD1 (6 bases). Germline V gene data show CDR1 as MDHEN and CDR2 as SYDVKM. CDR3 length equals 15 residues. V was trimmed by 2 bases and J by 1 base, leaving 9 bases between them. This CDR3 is CASSLPQGSNQPQHF. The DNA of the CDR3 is TGTGCCAGCAGTTTACCACAGGGCAGCAATCAGCCCCAGCATTTT. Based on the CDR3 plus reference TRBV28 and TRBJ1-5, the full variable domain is DVKVTQSSRYLVKRTGEKVFLECVQDMDHENMFWYRQDPGLGLRLIYFSYDVKMKEKGDIPEGYSVSREKKERFSLILESASTNQTSMYLCASSLPQGSNQPQHFGDGTRLSIL.

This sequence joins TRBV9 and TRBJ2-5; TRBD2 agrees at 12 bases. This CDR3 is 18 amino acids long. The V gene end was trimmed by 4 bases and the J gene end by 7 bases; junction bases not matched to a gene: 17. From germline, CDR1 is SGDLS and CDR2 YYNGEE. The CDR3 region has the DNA TGTGCCAGCAGCTCCGGGACTAGCGGGTTGGGTCGGCGGGGGACCCAGTACTTC. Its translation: CASSSGTSGLGRRGTQYF.

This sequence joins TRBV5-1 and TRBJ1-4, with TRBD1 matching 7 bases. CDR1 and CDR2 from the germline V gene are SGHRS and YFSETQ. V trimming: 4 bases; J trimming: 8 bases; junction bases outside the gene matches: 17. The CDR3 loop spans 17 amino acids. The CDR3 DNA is TGCGCCAGCAGCCTGGGAAGGCTCGGGCAGGGGGAGGAAAAACTGTTTTTT. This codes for CASSLGRLGQGEEKLFF.

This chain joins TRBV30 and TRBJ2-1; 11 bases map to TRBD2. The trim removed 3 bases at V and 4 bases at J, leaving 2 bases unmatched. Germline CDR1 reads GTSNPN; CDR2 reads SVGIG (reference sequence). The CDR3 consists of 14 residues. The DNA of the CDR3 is TGTGCCTGGAGACTAGCGGGAGTTTACAATGAGCAGTTCTTC. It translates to CAWRLAGVYNEQFF.

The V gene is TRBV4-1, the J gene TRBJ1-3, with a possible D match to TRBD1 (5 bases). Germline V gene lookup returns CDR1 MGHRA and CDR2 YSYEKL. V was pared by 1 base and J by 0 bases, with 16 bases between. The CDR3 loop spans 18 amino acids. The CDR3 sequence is CASSQGPPGGSSGNTIYF. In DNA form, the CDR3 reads TGCGCCAGCAGCCAAGGGCCCCCGGGGGGAAGCTCTGGAAACACCATATATTTT.

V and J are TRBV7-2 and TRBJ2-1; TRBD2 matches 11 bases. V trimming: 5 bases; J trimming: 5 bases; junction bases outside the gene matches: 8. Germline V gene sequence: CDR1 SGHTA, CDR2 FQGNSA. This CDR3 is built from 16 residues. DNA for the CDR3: TGTGCCAGCAGCCTCCGTGGGACTAGCGGTAACAATGAGCAGTTCTTC. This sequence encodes CASSLRGTSGNNEQFF.

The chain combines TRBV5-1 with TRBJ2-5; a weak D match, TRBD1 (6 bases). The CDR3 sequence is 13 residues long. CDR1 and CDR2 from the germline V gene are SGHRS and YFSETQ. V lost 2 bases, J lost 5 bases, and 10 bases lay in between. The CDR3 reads CASSFGGGETQYF. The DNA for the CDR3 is TGCGCCAGCAGCTTTGGGGGCGGGGAGACCCAGTACTTC.

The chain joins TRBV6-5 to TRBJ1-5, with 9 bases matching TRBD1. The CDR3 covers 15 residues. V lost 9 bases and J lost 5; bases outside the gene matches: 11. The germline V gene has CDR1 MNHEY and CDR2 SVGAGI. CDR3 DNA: TGTGCCAGTCGGACAGGGGCCTCGGGGTATCAGCCCCAGCATTTT. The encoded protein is CASRTGASGYQPQHF.

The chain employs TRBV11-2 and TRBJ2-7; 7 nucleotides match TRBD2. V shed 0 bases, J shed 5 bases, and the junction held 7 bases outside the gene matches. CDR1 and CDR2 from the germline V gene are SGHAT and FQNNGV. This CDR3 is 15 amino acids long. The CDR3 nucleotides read TGTGCCAGCAGCTTAGAACTGGGGGGGAAAAACGAGCAGTACTTC. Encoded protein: CASSLELGGKNEQYF.

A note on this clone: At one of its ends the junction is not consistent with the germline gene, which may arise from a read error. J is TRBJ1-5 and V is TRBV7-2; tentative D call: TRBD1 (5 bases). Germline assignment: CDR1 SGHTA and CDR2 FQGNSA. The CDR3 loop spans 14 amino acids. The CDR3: CANSLQQGNQPQHF. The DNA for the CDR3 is TGTGCCAACAGCTTACAGCAGGGAAATCAGCCCCAGCATTTT.

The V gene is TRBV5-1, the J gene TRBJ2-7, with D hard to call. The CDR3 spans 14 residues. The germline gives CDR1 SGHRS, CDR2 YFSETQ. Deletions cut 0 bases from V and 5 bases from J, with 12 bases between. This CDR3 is CASSLAWLNDEQYF. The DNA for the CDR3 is TGCGCCAGCAGCTTGGCGTGGCTGAACGACGAGCAGTACTTC.

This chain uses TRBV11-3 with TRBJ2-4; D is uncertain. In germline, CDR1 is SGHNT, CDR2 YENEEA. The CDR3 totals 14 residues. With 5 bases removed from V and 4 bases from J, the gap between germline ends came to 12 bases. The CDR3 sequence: CASSLGGEKNIQYF. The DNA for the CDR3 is TGTGCCAGCAGCCTCGGCGGTGAGAAAAACATTCAGTACTTC.

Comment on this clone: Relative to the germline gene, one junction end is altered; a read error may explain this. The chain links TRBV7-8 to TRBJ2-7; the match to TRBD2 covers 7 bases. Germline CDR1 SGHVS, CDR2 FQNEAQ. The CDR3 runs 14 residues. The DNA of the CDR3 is TGTGCCAGCAGCTTAGGGTCCCGAGGGAGCGGGACTATCTTC. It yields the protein CASSLGSRGSGTIF.

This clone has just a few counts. This chain's CDR3 is CASTLGGGAVISEQFF. CDR3 nucleotide sequence: TGTGCCAGCACTCTTGGAGGGGGGGCGGTCATCAGTGAGCAGTTCTTC. The chain uses TRBV2 and TRBJ2-1; D perhaps matches TRBD2 (7 bases). The V end was cut by 7 bases, the J end by 9 bases, with 25 bases between. CDR1 is SNHLY and CDR2 is FYNNEI in the germline V gene. CDR3 length equals 16 residues.

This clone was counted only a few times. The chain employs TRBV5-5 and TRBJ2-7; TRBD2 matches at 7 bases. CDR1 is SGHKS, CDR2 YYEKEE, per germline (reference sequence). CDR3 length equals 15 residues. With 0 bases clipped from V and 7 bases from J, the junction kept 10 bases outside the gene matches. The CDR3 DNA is TGTGCCAGCAGCTTGGAGGCTAGTTGGGGAGGGGAGCAGTACTTC. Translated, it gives CASSLEASWGGEQYF.

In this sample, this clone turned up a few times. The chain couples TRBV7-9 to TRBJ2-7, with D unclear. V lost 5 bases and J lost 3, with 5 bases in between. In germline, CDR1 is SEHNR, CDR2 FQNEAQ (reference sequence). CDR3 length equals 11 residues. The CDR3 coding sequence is TGTGCCAGCAGCCCGTTCTACGAGCAGTACTTC. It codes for CASSPFYEQYF.

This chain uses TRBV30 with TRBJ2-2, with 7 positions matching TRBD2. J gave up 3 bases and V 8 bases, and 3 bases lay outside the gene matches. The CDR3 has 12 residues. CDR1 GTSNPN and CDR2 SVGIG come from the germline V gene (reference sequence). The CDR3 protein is CAQAGYTGELFF. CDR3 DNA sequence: TGTGCCCAAGCGGGGTACACCGGGGAGCTGTTTTTT.

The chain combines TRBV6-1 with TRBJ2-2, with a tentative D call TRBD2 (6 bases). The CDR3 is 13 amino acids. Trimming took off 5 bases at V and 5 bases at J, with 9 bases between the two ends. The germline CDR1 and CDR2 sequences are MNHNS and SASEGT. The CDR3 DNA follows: TGTGCCAGCAGTTCTGGACTAACCGGGGAGCTGTTTTTT. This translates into CASSSGLTGELFF.